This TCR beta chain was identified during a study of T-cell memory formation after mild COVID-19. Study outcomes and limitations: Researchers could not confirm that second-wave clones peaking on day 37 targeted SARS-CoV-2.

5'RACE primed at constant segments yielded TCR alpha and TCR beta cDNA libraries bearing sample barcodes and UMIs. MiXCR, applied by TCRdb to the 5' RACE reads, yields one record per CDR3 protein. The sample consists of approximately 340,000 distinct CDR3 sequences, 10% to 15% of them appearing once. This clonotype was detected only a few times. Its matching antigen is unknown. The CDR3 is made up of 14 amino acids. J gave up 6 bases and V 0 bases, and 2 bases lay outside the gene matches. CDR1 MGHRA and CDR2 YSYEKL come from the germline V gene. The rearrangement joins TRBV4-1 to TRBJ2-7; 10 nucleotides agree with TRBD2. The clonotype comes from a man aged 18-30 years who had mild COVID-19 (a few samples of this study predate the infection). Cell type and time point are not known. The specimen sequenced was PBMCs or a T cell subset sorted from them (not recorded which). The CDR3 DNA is TGCGCCAGCAGCCAAGAGGGACTAGCGATCGAGCAGTACTTC. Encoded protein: CASSQEGLAIEQYF.